This is a list of T cell receptor beta chains from one sample in a study of cytomegalovirus exposure and HLA in healthy donors. Clones were read by immunoSEQ multiplex PCR, and TCRdb kept only the in-frame ones, dropping some. The data contain 150,000 to 160,000 clones, approximately 86% of them seen just once; the ten biggest clones take up 2% to 2.5%. Sequencing input: PBMCs. The receptors stem from a human donor in good health. Each CDR3 is given with its conserved first and last residue. The order of the fields is V gene, J gene, D gene, clone size, CDR3 protein, CDR3 DNA. The D gene is left open where the match is weak. The size field is filled for only some rows; it gives once, few, many or a size class.

V: TRBV7-9; J: TRBJ1-1; D: NA; size: NA; CDR3: CASSLEGGTEAFF; DNA: TGTGCCAGCAGCTTAGAAGGGGGCACTGAAGCTTTCTTT
V: TRBV9; J: TRBJ2-1; D: NA; size: NA; CDR3: CASSVDIPTYNEQFF; DNA: TGTGCCAGCAGCGTAGACATCCCGACTTACAATGAGCAGTTCTTC
V: TRBV5-8; J: TRBJ1-2; D: TRBD1; size: NA; CDR3: CASSQGQVLNYGYTF; DNA: TGTGCCAGCAGCCAAGGACAGGTCCTTAACTATGGCTACACCTTC
V: TRBV5-8; J: TRBJ2-6; D: NA; size: NA; CDR3: CASSATGKGFSGANVLTF; DNA: TGTGCCAGCAGCGCCACAGGGAAGGGATTCTCTGGGGCCAACGTCCTGACTTTC
V: TRBV6-6; J: TRBJ2-7; D: NA; size: few; CDR3: CASSYQAGSLQGQYF; DNA: TGTGCCAGCAGTTACCAAGCAGGATCCCTTCAGGGGCAGTACTTC
V: TRBV18; J: TRBJ2-7; D: NA; size: once; CDR3: CASSPPSGRHEQYF; DNA: TGTGCCAGCTCACCACCGTCAGGTCGACACGAGCAGTACTTC
V: TRBV5-8; J: TRBJ1-5; D: NA; size: NA; CDR3: CASSRTQTRPQHF; DNA: TGTGCCAGCAGCCGCACACAGACTAGACCCCAGCATTTT
V: TRBV5-1; J: TRBJ2-1; D: NA; size: NA; CDR3: CASSLKGQRNNEQFF; DNA: TGCGCCAGCAGTTTGAAAGGACAGCGTAACAATGAGCAGTTCTTC
V: TRBV10-3; J: TRBJ1-4; D: NA; size: NA; CDR3: CAISEVLEVKLFF; DNA: TGTGCCATCAGTGAAGTTTTAGAGGTAAAACTGTTTTTT
V: TRBV11-2; J: TRBJ2-2; D: NA; size: NA; CDR3: CASSLGARGVPGELFF; DNA: TGTGCCAGCAGCTTAGGGGCCAGGGGAGTCCCCGGGGAGCTGTTTTTT
V: TRBV14; J: TRBJ2-7; D: TRBD1; size: NA; CDR3: CASRRQGNYEQYF; DNA: TGTGCCAGCAGGCGACAGGGGAACTACGAGCAGTACTTC
V: TRBV5-6; J: TRBJ2-5; D: TRBD2; size: once; CDR3: CASSSPRGVWETQYF; DNA: TGTGCCAGCAGCTCACCGCGGGGGGTGTGGGAGACCCAGTACTTC
V: TRBV5-1; J: TRBJ2-7; D: NA; size: NA; CDR3: CASSLAPLPGSSRIPLNYEQYF; DNA: TGCGCCAGCAGCTTAGCCCCCCTACCGGGATCCTCTCGTATCCCTCTCAACTACGAGCAGTACTTC
V: TRBV5-4; J: TRBJ2-7; D: TRBD2; size: NA; CDR3: CASSPGLAGTYEQYF; DNA: TGTGCCAGCAGCCCGGGACTAGCGGGAACGTACGAGCAGTACTTC
V: TRBV18; J: TRBJ2-2; D: NA; size: NA; CDR3: CASSPFDGMRELFF; DNA: TGTGCCAGCTCACCATTCGACGGGATGAGGGAGCTGTTTTTT
V: TRBV5-6; J: TRBJ2-1; D: NA; size: NA; CDR3: CASSSYGQSSYNEQFF; DNA: TGTGCCAGCAGCTCCTATGGACAGAGCTCCTACAATGAGCAGTTCTTC
V: TRBV9; J: TRBJ2-7; D: TRBD1; size: NA; CDR3: CASSPLGDRGREQYF; DNA: TGTGCCAGCAGCCCTCTTGGGGACAGGGGGCGGGAGCAGTACTTC
V: TRBV7-2; J: TRBJ1-2; D: NA; size: once; CDR3: CASSPLGGRSYGYTF; DNA: TGTGCCAGCAGCCCACTCGGGGGGAGGAGCTATGGCTACACCTTC
V: TRBV9; J: TRBJ2-1; D: NA; size: NA; CDR3: CASSVAGNEQFF; DNA: TGTGCCAGCAGCGTAGCAGGCAATGAGCAGTTCTTC
V: TRBV19; J: TRBJ1-3; D: TRBD1; size: once; CDR3: CASSGTGLFSGNTIYF; DNA: TGTGCCAGTAGTGGGACAGGCCTTTTCTCTGGAAACACCATATATTTT
V: TRBV7-8; J: TRBJ1-2; D: NA; size: few; CDR3: CASSIRDKNYGYTF; DNA: TGTGCCAGCAGCATACGGGACAAGAACTATGGCTACACCTTC
V: TRBV7-2; J: TRBJ1-2; D: NA; size: NA; CDR3: CASSLLQGLTNYGYTF; DNA: TGTGCCAGCAGCTTATTACAGGGACTAACTAACTATGGCTACACCTTC
V: TRBV7-2; J: TRBJ1-2; D: NA; size: many; CDR3: CASSSTGNGYTF; DNA: TGTGCCAGCAGCTCAACAGGGAATGGCTACACCTTC
V: TRBV4-1; J: TRBJ1-2; D: NA; size: NA; CDR3: CASSQESANPIYGYTF; DNA: TGCGCCAGCAGCCAAGAATCCGCGAACCCCATCTATGGCTACACCTTC
V: TRBV29-1; J: TRBJ1-1; D: TRBD1; size: NA; CDR3: CSVRGWDRGPNTEAFF; DNA: TGCAGCGTCCGGGGTTGGGACAGGGGGCCGAACACTGAAGCTTTCTTT
V: TRBV6-5; J: TRBJ2-5; D: NA; size: NA; CDR3: CASSPGYQETQYF; DNA: TGTGCCAGCAGTCCGGGGTACCAAGAGACCCAGTACTTC
V: TRBV7-3; J: TRBJ1-2; D: TRBD1; size: NA; CDR3: CASSLTGGGGYGYTF; DNA: TGTGCCAGCAGTTTAACAGGGGGCGGTGGCTATGGCTACACCTTC
V: TRBV9; J: TRBJ2-2; D: NA; size: NA; CDR3: CASSPSRTGELFF; DNA: TGTGCCAGCAGCCCGTCCCGGACCGGGGAGCTGTTTTTT
V: TRBV6-5; J: TRBJ2-3; D: NA; size: NA; CDR3: CASSYELGGSDTQYF; DNA: TGTGCCAGCAGTTACGAGCTGGGGGGATCAGATACGCAGTATTTT
V: TRBV25-1; J: TRBJ2-1; D: TRBD2; size: NA; CDR3: CASSDRLAGALNEQFF; DNA: TGTGCCAGCAGTGATCGACTAGCGGGAGCTCTCAATGAGCAGTTCTTC
V: TRBV6-5; J: TRBJ1-2; D: NA; size: once; CDR3: CASSYDSNYGYTF; DNA: TGTGCCAGCAGTTACGACAGTAACTATGGCTACACCTTC
V: TRBV18; J: TRBJ1-2; D: NA; size: NA; CDR3: CASSRAREDGYTF; DNA: TGTGCCAGCTCACGCGCCAGGGAGGACGGCTACACCTTC
V: TRBV6-1; J: TRBJ2-7; D: NA; size: NA; CDR3: CASSELSAGPYEQYF; DNA: TGTGCCAGCAGTGAATTATCGGCAGGGCCCTACGAGCAGTACTTC
V: TRBV2; J: TRBJ2-1; D: TRBD2; size: NA; CDR3: CASSRTGLAGGGNEQFF; DNA: TGTGCCAGCAGTCGAACAGGACTAGCGGGAGGTGGCAATGAGCAGTTCTTC
V: TRBV27; J: TRBJ2-7; D: NA; size: once; CDR3: CASSSAELGYEQYF; DNA: TGTGCCAGCAGTTCCGCAGAACTCGGGTACGAGCAGTACTTC
V: TRBV20-1; J: TRBJ2-3; D: NA; size: once; CDR3: CSAARTSAQYF; DNA: TGCAGTGCGGCCCGAACTAGTGCGCAGTATTTT
V: TRBV6-6; J: TRBJ2-7; D: TRBD1; size: few; CDR3: CASSYDRGGSYEQYF; DNA: TGTGCCAGCAGTTACGACAGGGGGGGCTCCTACGAGCAGTACTTC
V: TRBV5-4; J: TRBJ2-2; D: TRBD1; size: NA; CDR3: CASRRDRGTGELFF; DNA: TGTGCCAGCAGGCGGGACAGGGGGACCGGGGAGCTGTTTTTT
V: TRBV2; J: TRBJ2-7; D: NA; size: NA; CDR3: CASVRDTSYEQYF; DNA: TGTGCCTCAGTCAGGGACACCTCCTACGAGCAGTACTTC
V: TRBV28; J: TRBJ1-1; D: NA; size: NA; CDR3: CASTPRVVNTEAFF; DNA: TGTGCCAGCACTCCTCGGGTGGTGAACACTGAAGCTTTCTTT
V: TRBV19; J: TRBJ2-7; D: TRBD1; size: NA; CDR3: CASSTPGTGSYEQYF; DNA: TGTGCCAGTAGTACACCCGGGACAGGGTCCTACGAGCAGTACTTC
V: TRBV7-9; J: TRBJ2-2; D: TRBD1; size: NA; CDR3: CASSPFWGQATGELFF; DNA: TGTGCCAGCAGCCCTTTTTGGGGACAGGCTACCGGGGAGCTGTTTTTT
V: TRBV18; J: TRBJ2-7; D: NA; size: NA; CDR3: CASSRKGYEQYF; DNA: TGTGCCAGCTCCCGGAAGGGGTACGAGCAGTACTTC
V: TRBV29-1; J: TRBJ1-1; D: TRBD1; size: NA; CDR3: CSVVRGDRGRRTEAFF; DNA: TGCAGCGTTGTTAGGGGGGACAGGGGGCGAAGAACTGAAGCTTTCTTT
V: TRBV27; J: TRBJ2-3; D: NA; size: NA; CDR3: CASSLRRGDLFSTDTQYF; DNA: TGTGCCAGCAGTTTAAGGCGGGGTGACCTCTTCAGCACAGATACGCAGTATTTT
V: TRBV4-1; J: TRBJ1-1; D: TRBD1; size: NA; CDR3: CASSHSPGQGFRYTEAFF; DNA: TGCGCCAGCAGTCATTCTCCGGGACAGGGTTTTAGGTACACTGAAGCTTTCTTT
V: TRBV30; J: TRBJ2-1; D: TRBD2; size: NA; CDR3: CAWSILAGAYNEQFF; DNA: TGTGCCTGGAGTATCTTAGCGGGAGCCTACAATGAGCAGTTCTTC
V: TRBV27; J: TRBJ2-6; D: TRBD1; size: NA; CDR3: CASSPGTGTSGANVLTF; DNA: TGTGCCAGCAGTCCCGGGACAGGGACCTCTGGGGCCAACGTCCTGACTTTC
V: TRBV18; J: TRBJ1-2; D: TRBD1; size: NA; CDR3: CASSPQGDYGYTF; DNA: TGTGCCAGCTCACCTCAGGGGGACTATGGCTACACCTTC
V: TRBV9; J: TRBJ2-7; D: NA; size: once; CDR3: CASSPSGQGEQYF; DNA: TGTGCCAGCAGTCCAAGTGGGCAGGGCGAGCAGTACTTC